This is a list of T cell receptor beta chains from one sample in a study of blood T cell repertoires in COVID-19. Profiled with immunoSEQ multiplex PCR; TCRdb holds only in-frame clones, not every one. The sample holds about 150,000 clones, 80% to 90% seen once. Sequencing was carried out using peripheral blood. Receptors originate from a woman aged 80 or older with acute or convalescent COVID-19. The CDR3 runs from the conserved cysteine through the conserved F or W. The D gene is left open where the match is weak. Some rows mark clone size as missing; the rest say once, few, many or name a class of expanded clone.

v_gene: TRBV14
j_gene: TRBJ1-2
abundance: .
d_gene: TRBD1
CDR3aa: CASSQVRGPGNYGYTF
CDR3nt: TGTGCCAGCAGCCAAGTCAGGGGGCCAGGGAACTATGGCTACACCTTC

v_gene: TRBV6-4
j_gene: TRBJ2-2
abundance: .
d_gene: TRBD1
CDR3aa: CASSGAGGDHGELFF
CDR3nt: TGTGCCAGCAGTGGGGCAGGGGGCGATCACGGGGAGCTGTTTTTT

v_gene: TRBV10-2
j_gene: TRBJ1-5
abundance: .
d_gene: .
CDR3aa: CASSDAGVGQPQHF
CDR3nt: TGCGCCAGCAGTGACGCAGGGGTTGGTCAGCCCCAGCATTTT

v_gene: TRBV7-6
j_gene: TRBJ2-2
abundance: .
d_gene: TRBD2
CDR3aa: CASSLALPPLAGEANTGELFF
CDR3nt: TGTGCCAGCAGCTTAGCCCTGCCACCTCTAGCGGGAGAGGCAAACACCGGGGAGCTGTTTTTT

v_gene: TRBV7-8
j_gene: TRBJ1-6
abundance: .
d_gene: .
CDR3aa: CASYTGIGFNSPLHF
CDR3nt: TGTGCCAGCTACACCGGGATAGGATTTAATTCACCCCTCCACTTT

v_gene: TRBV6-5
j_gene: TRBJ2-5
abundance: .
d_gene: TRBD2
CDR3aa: CASTKGLGQETQYF
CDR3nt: TGTGCCAGCACGAAAGGACTAGGACAAGAGACCCAGTACTTC

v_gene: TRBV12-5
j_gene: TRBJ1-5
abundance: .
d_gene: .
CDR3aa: CASGLVQRGNQPQHF
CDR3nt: TGTGCTAGTGGTTTGGTTCAGCGCGGAAATCAGCCCCAGCATTTT

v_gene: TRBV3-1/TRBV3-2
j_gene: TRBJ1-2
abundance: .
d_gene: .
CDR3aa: CASSQTETNYGYTF
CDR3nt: TGTGCCAGCAGCCAGACAGAAACTAACTATGGCTACACCTTC

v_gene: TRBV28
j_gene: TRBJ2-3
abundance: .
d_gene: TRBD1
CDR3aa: CASSFQGEDTQYF
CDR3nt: TGTGCCAGCAGTTTTCAGGGGGAGGATACGCAGTATTTT

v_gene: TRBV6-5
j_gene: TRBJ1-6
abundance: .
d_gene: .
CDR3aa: CASSFEEDNSPLHF
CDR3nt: TGTGCCAGCAGTTTTGAGGAGGATAACTCACCCCTCCACTTT

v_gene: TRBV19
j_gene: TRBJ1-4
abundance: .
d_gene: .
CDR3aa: CASSRESRDEKLFF
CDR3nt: TGTGCCAGTAGTAGGGAGTCCCGCGACGAAAAACTGTTTTTT

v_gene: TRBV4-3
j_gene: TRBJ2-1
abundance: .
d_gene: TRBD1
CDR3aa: CASSVHRGPYNEQFF
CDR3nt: TGCGCCAGCAGCGTACACAGGGGGCCCTACAATGAGCAGTTCTTC

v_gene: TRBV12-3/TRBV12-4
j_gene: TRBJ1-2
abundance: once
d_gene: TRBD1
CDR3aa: CASSTGQGAGYTF
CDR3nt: TGTGCCAGCAGTACGGGACAGGGTGCGGGCTACACCTTC

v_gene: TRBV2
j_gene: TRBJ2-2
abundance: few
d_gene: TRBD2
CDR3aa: CASSLAGGGGELFF
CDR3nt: TGTGCCTCGAGCCTAGCGGGAGGGGGCGGGGAGCTGTTTTTT

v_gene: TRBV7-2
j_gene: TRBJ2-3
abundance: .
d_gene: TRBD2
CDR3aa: CASRSGLAGVVDTQYF
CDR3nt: TGTGCCAGCAGATCGGGACTAGCGGGAGTAGTAGATACGCAGTATTTT

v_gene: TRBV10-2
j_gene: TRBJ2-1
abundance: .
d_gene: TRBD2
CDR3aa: CASNLAGDYNEQFF
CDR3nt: TGCGCCAGCAACCTAGCGGGGGACTACAATGAGCAGTTCTTC

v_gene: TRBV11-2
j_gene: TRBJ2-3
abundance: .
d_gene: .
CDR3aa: CASSFLGGADTQYF
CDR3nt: TGTGCCAGCAGCTTTCTTGGCGGCGCAGATACGCAGTATTTT

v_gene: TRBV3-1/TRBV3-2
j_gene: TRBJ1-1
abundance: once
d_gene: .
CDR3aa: CASSQGAMNTEAFF
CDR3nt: TGTGCCAGCAGCCAAGGAGCTATGAACACTGAAGCTTTCTTT

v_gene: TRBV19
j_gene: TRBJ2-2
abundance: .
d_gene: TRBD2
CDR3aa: CASSTSGGAEGGELFF
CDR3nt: TGTGCCAGTAGTACCAGCGGGGGGGCCGAGGGCGGGGAGCTGTTTTTT

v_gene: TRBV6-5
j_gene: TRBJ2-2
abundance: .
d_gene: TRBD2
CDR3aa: CASSYSSGSSAGELFF
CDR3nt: TGTGCCAGCAGTTACTCGAGCGGGAGTTCGGCCGGGGAGCTGTTTTTT

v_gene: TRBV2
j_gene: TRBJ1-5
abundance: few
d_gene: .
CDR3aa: CASSELVGNQPQHF
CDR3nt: TGTGCCAGCAGTGAACTGGTCGGGAATCAGCCCCAGCATTTT

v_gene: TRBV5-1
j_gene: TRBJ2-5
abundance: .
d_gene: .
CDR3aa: CASSLPGGTETQYF
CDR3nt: TGCGCCAGCAGCTTGCCAGGGGGGACGGAGACCCAGTACTTC

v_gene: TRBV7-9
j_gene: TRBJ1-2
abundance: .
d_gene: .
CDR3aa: CASSLYPEGNYGYTF
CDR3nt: TGTGCCAGCAGCTTATACCCCGAGGGCAACTATGGCTACACCTTC

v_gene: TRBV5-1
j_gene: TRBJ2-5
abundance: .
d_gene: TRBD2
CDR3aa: CASSLGGLTGHQETQYF
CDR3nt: TGCGCCAGCAGCTTGGGGGGACTAACGGGACACCAAGAGACCCAGTACTTC

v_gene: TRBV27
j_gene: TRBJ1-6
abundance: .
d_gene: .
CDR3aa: CASSFRGYPSSYNSPLHF
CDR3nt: TGTGCCAGCAGTTTCAGGGGATACCCTAGCTCCTATAATTCACCCCTCCACTTT

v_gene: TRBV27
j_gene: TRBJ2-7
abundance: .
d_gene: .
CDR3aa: CASSLYGGATYEQYF
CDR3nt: TGTGCCAGCAGTTTATATGGGGGCGCAACCTACGAGCAGTACTTC

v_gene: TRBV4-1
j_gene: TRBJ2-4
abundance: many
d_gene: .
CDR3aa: CASGNENAGINIQYF
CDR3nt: TGCGCCAGCGGGAACGAAAACGCCGGGATCAACATTCAGTACTTC

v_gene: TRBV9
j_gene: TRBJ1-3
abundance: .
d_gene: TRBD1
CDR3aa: CASSDRTGSGNTIYF
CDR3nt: TGTGCCAGCAGCGATCGGACAGGGTCTGGAAACACCATATATTTT

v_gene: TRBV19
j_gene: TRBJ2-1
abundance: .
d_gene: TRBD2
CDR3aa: CASSTSGSSGYYNEQFF
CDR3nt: TGTGCCAGTAGTACCTCCGGGAGTAGCGGGTACTACAATGAGCAGTTCTTC

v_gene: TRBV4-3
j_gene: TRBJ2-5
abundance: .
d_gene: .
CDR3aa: CASSQGTVQETQYF
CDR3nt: TGCGCCAGCAGCCAAGGGACAGTTCAAGAGACCCAGTACTTC

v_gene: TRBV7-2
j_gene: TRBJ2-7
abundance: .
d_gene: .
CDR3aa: CASSAGSLSTYEQYF
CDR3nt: TGTGCCAGCAGCGCCGGGAGTCTCTCTACTTACGAGCAGTACTTC

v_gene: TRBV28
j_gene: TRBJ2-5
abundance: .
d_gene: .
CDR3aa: CASSLSGWRAQETQYF
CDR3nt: TGTGCCAGCAGCCTCTCGGGGTGGAGGGCGCAAGAGACCCAGTACTTC

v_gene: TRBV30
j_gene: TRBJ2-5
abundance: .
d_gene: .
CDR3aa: CAWGAGTQYF
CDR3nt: TGTGCCTGGGGTGCCGGGACCCAGTACTTC

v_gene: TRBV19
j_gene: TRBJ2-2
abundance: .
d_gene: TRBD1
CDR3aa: CASSRQGIRTGELFF
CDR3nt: TGTGCCAGTAGTAGACAGGGGATTCGCACCGGGGAGCTGTTTTTT

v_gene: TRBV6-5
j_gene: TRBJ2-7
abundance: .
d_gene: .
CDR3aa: CASSYSPGISYEQYF
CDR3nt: TGTGCCAGCAGTTACTCCCCAGGGATCTCCTACGAGCAGTACTTC

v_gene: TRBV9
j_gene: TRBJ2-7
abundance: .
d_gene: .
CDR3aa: CASSLFDNSYEQYF
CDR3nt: TGTGCCAGCAGCTTATTCGACAATTCCTACGAGCAGTACTTC

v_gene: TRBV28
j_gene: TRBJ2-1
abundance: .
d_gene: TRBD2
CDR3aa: CASSLLAGLVKQLVF
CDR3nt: TGTGCCAGCAGTTTATTAGCGGGACTAGTCAAGCAGTTGGTCTTC

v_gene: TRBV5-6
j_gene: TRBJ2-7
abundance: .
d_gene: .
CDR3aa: CASSLGGPGPSYEQYF
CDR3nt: TGTGCCAGCAGCTTGGGGGGGCCCGGGCCTTCCTACGAGCAGTACTTC

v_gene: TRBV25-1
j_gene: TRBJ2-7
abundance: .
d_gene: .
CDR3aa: CASSETGGLDEQYF
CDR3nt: TGTGCCAGCAGTGAGACTGGGGGCCTCGACGAGCAGTACTTC

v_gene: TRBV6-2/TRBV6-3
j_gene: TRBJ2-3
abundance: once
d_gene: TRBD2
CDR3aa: CASSARFGSGTLTTQYF
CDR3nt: TGTGCCAGCAGTGCCCGTTTCGGTAGCGGGACTTTAACTACGCAGTATTTT

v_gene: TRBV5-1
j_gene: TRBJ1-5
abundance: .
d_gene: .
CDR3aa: CASSLAGNQPQHF
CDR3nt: TGCGCCAGCAGCTTGGCAGGGAATCAGCCCCAGCATTTT

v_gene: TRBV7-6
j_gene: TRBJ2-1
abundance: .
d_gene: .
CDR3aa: CASSPRVVSYNEQFF
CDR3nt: TGTGCCAGCAGCCCGCGGGTAGTCTCCTACAATGAGCAGTTCTTC

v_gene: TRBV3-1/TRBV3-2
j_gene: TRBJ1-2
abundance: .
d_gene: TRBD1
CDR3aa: CASSRLGTAPSIYGYTF
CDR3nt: TGTGCCAGCAGCAGATTAGGGACAGCCCCGAGCATCTATGGCTACACCTTC

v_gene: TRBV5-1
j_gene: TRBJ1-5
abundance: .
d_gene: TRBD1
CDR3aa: CASSLQGGNQPQHF
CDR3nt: TGCGCCAGCAGCTTGCAGGGGGGTAATCAGCCCCAGCATTTT

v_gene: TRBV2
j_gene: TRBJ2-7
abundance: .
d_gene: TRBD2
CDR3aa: CASRPTSGRYEQYF
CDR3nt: TGTGCCAGCAGGCCGACTAGCGGGAGATACGAGCAGTACTTC

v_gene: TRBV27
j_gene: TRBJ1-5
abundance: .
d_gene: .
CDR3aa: CASSLLGGNQPQHF
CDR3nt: TGTGCCAGCAGTTTACTAGGGGGCAATCAGCCCCAGCATTTT

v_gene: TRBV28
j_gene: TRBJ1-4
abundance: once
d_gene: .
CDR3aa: CASSFRGGSEKLFF
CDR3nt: TGTGCCAGCAGTTTTAGGGGGGGGAGTGAAAAACTGTTTTTT

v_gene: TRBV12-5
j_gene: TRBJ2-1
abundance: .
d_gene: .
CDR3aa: CATSKESGSYNEQFF
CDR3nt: TGTGCTACCTCAAAGGAGTCCGGCTCCTACAATGAGCAGTTCTTC

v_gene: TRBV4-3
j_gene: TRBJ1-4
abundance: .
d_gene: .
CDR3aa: CASSQDPLSRVGEKLFF
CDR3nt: TGCGCCAGCAGCCAAGACCCGTTGTCGCGGGTGGGTGAAAAACTGTTTTTT

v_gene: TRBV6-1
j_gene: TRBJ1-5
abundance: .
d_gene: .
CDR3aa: CASSDAVGRVKQPQHF
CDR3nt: TGTGCCAGCAGTGACGCCGTTGGCAGGGTAAAACAGCCCCAGCATTTT

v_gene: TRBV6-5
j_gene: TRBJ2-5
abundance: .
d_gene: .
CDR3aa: CASGEPHRGETQYF
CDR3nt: TGTGCCAGCGGGGAACCACATAGGGGGGAGACCCAGTACTTC

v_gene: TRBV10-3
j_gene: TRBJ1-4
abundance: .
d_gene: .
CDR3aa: CAIGTTLGDNEKLFF
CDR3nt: TGTGCCATCGGAACTACACTCGGGGATAATGAAAAACTGTTTTTT

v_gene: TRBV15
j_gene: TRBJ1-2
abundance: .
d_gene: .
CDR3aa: CATSRGVGYTF
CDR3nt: TGTGCCACCAGCAGGGGCGTGGGCTACACCTTC

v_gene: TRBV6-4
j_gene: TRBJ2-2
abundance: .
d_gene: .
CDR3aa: CASSAEGTRNTGELFF
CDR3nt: TGTGCCAGCAGCGCGGAGGGGACGCGGAACACCGGGGAGCTGTTTTTT

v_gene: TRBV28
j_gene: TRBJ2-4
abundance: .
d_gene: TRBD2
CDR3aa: CASSHQGGRGGRRYF
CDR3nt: TGTGCCAGCAGTCACCAAGGGGGGCGGGGGGGCCGTCGCTACTTC

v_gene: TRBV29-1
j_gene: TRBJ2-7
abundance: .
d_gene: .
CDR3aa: CSVGLRDGGQYEQYF
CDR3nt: TGCAGCGTTGGGCTCCGGGACGGGGGACAGTACGAGCAGTACTTC

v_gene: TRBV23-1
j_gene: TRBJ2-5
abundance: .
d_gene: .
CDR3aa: CASTQGQGRETQYF
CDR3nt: TGCGCCAGCACCCAAGGGCAGGGGCGAGAGACCCAGTACTTC

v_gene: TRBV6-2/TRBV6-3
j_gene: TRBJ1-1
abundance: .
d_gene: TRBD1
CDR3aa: CASSSTGGMNTEAFF
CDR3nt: TGTGCCAGCAGTTCGACAGGGGGCATGAACACTGAAGCTTTCTTT

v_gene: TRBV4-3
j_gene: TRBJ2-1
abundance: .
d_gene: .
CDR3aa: CASSSQIGAGEQFF
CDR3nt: TGCGCCAGCAGCTCTCAGATCGGGGCGGGGGAGCAGTTCTTC